The clone carrying this TCR beta chain was observed at least ten times. Its antigen is not identified. Each CDR3 protein is one row after TCRdb ran MiXCR on the multiplex PCR reads. The table has 150,000 to 200,000 distinct CDR3 sequences, approximately 33% seen once. The sample originates from a study of breast tumors, draining lymph nodes, adjacent tissues. Study outcomes and limitations: Most tumor T cells seemingly derive from lymph node, then expand in tumor. Luminal-like breast cancer showed significantly greater tumor-nontumor repertoire similarity than basal-like breast cancer did. Tumor TCR diversity was below lymph nodes but above nontumor tissue. The lymph node origin of tumor T cells was framed as consistent with a hypothesis, not demonstrated.

The CDR3 totals 15 residues. CDR1 MNHEY and CDR2 SVGAGI come from the germline V gene. V was cut by 5 bases and J by 2 bases, with 16 bases left in between. The lymph nodes were axillary draining lymph nodes from breast cancer patients. The clonotype originates from a female donor with breast cancer. Some clones in this sample may be carry-over from other donors' samples. Specimen: axillary lymph node tissue. The chain couples TRBV6-5 to TRBJ2-7, with D hard to call. DNA of the CDR3: TGTGCCAGCAGTAGCCCGCCAGTTGGTACCTACGAGCAGTACTTC. It encodes CASSSPPVGTYEQYF.